The entry below describes one T cell receptor beta chain. What it recognizes is unknown. The record originates from a study of cytomegalovirus exposure and HLA in healthy donors. At the level of the study: For the 300 to 400 genotyped donors, over 80% fell within the Caucasian-associated ancestry cluster.

Germline assignment: CDR1 SGHAT and CDR2 FQNNGV. V lost 3 bases and J 7 bases, leaving 10 bases between the germline ends. This CDR3 contains 12 residues. The primer mix had 60 Vbeta and 13 Jbeta primers. Libraries were prepared by immunoSEQ multiplex PCR; TCRdb keeps only in-frame clonotypes and omits some of them. Of fewer than 150,000 clones in the sample, about four fifths were seen once. Study-level results: A link between a missense DCLRE1C variant and TCR beta V- and J-gene trimming emerged from a later analysis. Using a false discovery rate of 0.05, a later analysis showed that 15,000 to 20,000 TCR beta sequences were associated with HLA alleles.

Source material: PBMCs. The gene calls are TRBV11-2 and TRBJ2-7; a possible D gene is TRBD1 (5 bases). This sequence was found in a man aged 25-40 years in good health and CMV-seronegative. CDR3 residues: CASSFSGLEQYF. The CDR3 bases are TGTGCCAGCAGCTTCTCAGGGTTGGAGCAGTACTTC. Using reference TRBV11-2 and TRBJ2-7 for the parts outside the CDR3, the full variable domain is EAGVAQSPRYKIIEKRQSVAFWCNPISGHATLYWYQQILGQGPKLLIQFQNNGVVDDSQLPKDRFSAERLKGVDSTLKIQPAKLEDSAVYLCASSFSGLEQYFGPGTRLTVT.